These T cell receptor beta chains were read from a single sample in a study of T cell repertoires in cytomegalovirus infection. These TCRs' antigens remain unknown. TCRdb used MiXCR to reprocess the reads, holding one entry per CDR3 protein. The sample contains over 100,000 distinct CDR3 sequences, over 9.5% of which appear only once. Sequenced input: PBMCs, sequenced either directly or after in vitro stimulation (not recorded which). The origin of the receptors is a human donor in good health (CMV status not recorded). Some clones in this sample may be carry-over from other donors' samples. Both conserved end residues are part of each CDR3. The D gene is left open where the match is weak. Not every row has a clone size; where given, it reads once, few, many or a size class.

TRBJ2-3 | TRBV10-3 | TRBD2 | many | TGTGCCATCAGTGAGTTTACTAGCGGCAACACAGATACGCAGTATTTT | CAISEFTSGNTDTQYF
TRBJ1-6 | TRBV28 | . | many | TGTGCCAGCAGTTCTCCGCGGACAGTGAACCACCCCCTCCACTTT | CASSSPRTVNHPLHF
TRBJ2-4 | TRBV9 | TRBD2 | few | TGTGCCAGCAGCGTAGCGGCGGGAGGGGCCAAAAACATTCAGTACTTC | CASSVAAGGAKNIQYF
TRBJ1-3 | TRBV7-2 | . | few | TGTGCCAGCAGCTTAGGGGGACCCCGGGAGGGAAACACCATATATTTT | CASSLGGPREGNTIYF
TRBJ2-5 | TRBV11-2 | . | many | TGTGCCAGCAGCTTAGATCCCCGGACAGAGGAGACCCAGTACTTC | CASSLDPRTEETQYF
TRBJ1-5 | TRBV30 | . | few | TGTGCCTGGAGTGTGGGAAGCAATCAGCCCCAGCATTTT | CAWSVGSNQPQHF
TRBJ2-2 | TRBV15 | . | few | TGTGCCACCAGGGTAAGCGACCCACGGGAGCTGTTTTTT | CATRVSDPRELFF
TRBJ2-6 | TRBV18 | . | few | TGTGCCAGCTCACCAGGGTCTGGGGCCAACGTCCTGACTTTC | CASSPGSGANVLTF
TRBJ1-2 | TRBV12-3/TRBV12-4 | . | many | TGTGCCAGCAGCTCCCCGTGGGGGGATGGCTACACCTTC | CASSSPWGDGYTF
TRBJ2-5 | TRBV7-2 | . | . | TGTGCCAGCAGCTCGATAAACCAAGAGACCCAGTACTTC | CASSSINQETQYF
TRBJ2-7 | TRBV7-2 | TRBD1 | many | TGTGCCAGCAGCCCGACAGGGGGACCCTACGAGCAGTACTTC | CASSPTGGPYEQYF
TRBJ1-5 | TRBV7-2 | . | many | TGTGCCAGCAGCGGGAGGGGACTGTACAATCAGCCCCAGCATTTT | CASSGRGLYNQPQHF
TRBJ1-2 | TRBV28 | . | . | TGTGCCAGCAAGGAGGCGGGACCCCTTGGCTATGGCTACACCTTC | CASKEAGPLGYGYTF
TRBJ2-7 | TRBV28 | . | many | TGTGCCAGCAGTTTTTCCAGGGGCTACGAGCAGTACTTC | CASSFSRGYEQYF
TRBJ1-2 | TRBV7-2 | . | few | TGTGCCAGCAGCTTGTCCGGGGGTAACTATGGCTACACCTTC | CASSLSGGNYGYTF
TRBJ1-1 | TRBV5-4 | . | . | TGTGCCAGCAGCGCGAAGGACGCAATGGGGACTGAAGCTTTCTTT | CASSAKDAMGTEAFF
TRBJ2-3 | TRBV11-2 | . | few | TGTGCCAGCAGCTCTGAAGCGGATACGCAGTATTTT | CASSSEADTQYF
TRBJ1-2 | TRBV12-3/TRBV12-4 | TRBD1 | many | TGTGCCAGCAGTTTGGTAAACAGGGGATCAAGCTACACCTTC | CASSLVNRGSSYTF
TRBJ1-2 | TRBV7-2 | . | many | TGTGCCAGCAGCTTACGGCGGGTCCCACGAATGGGCTACACCTTC | CASSLRRVPRMGYTF
TRBJ2-1 | TRBV7-2 | . | many | TGTGCCAGCAGTTGGGGCGTAGGTGACAATGAGCAGTTCTTC | CASSWGVGDNEQFF
TRBJ2-3 | TRBV25-1 | TRBD2 | . | TGTGCCAGCAGTGAAGGCCTAGCGGCAATTACAGATACGCAGTATTTT | CASSEGLAAITDTQYF
TRBJ1-3 | TRBV29-1 | . | . | TGCAGCGTTGTGGTACGGGGGCTCGGAAACACCATATATTTT | CSVVVRGLGNTIYF
TRBJ1-2 | TRBV19 | . | few | TGTGCCAGTAGTATATTGGAGTCCAGAGCCGGGGGCTACACCTTC | CASSILESRAGGYTF
TRBJ1-4 | TRBV25-1 | . | . | TGTGCCAGCAGGCGAGGTCAAGAAAAACTGTTTTTT | CASRRGQEKLFF
TRBJ2-5 | TRBV7-2 | TRBD1 | many | TGTGCCAGCAGCCCAGGGACAGTGGAGACCCAGTACTTC | CASSPGTVETQYF
TRBJ2-7 | TRBV19 | . | many | TGTGCCAGTAGTATAAGTGGCGGGGCCCTCTACTTC | CASSISGGALYF
TRBJ1-1 | TRBV7-9 | . | many | TGTGCCAGCAGCTTACAGGGGATCAACACTGAAGCTTTCTTT | CASSLQGINTEAFF
TRBJ1-5 | TRBV28 | TRBD1 | many | TGTGCCAGCAGTGCAACCGGGACAGGGAGTCCCCAGCATTTT | CASSATGTGSPQHF
TRBJ2-3 | TRBV7-2 | . | many | TGTGCCAGCAGTATACAGGGCTTGCGCACAGATACGCAGTATTTT | CASSIQGLRTDTQYF
TRBJ1-2 | TRBV28 | . | . | TGTGCCAGCAGCCCGGACGGATTCTATGGCTACACCTTC | CASSPDGFYGYTF
TRBJ1-5 | TRBV7-9 | . | . | TGTGCCAGCAGCTGGGCCAGCCAGACTAGCAATCAGCCCCAGCATTTT | CASSWASQTSNQPQHF
TRBJ1-2 | TRBV19 | TRBD1 | . | TGTGCCAGTAGTATCGCGACAGGGAAGGGTGATGGCTACACCTTC | CASSIATGKGDGYTF
TRBJ1-2 | TRBV7-2 | TRBD1 | many | TGTGCCAGCAGTCGACAGGGGGCTGACTATGGCTACACCTTC | CASSRQGADYGYTF
TRBJ1-2 | TRBV28 | TRBD1 | many | TGTGCCAGCCTTGGCACAGGGGCGGTAAATGGCTACACCTTC | CASLGTGAVNGYTF
TRBJ2-5 | TRBV11-3 | . | many | TGTGCCAGCAGCTTTTCGGCCGCCCAAGAGACCCAGTACTTC | CASSFSAAQETQYF
TRBJ1-1 | TRBV12-5 | TRBD1 | . | TGTGCTAGTGGTTCAAACCGGAAGGGACAGAGGGGGACTGAAGCTTTCTTT | CASGSNRKGQRGTEAFF
TRBJ1-5 | TRBV28 | . | many | TGTGCCAGCAGACACCCTATGTTGGCTAATCAGCCCCAGCATTTT | CASRHPMLANQPQHF
TRBJ2-1 | TRBV29-1 | TRBD2 | many | TGCAGCGTTCCCACTAGCGTTTCCTACAATGAGCAGTTCTTC | CSVPTSVSYNEQFF
TRBJ2-7 | TRBV6-1 | TRBD1 | few | TGTGCCAGCAGTACGACAGGGTTCGGCGAGCAGTACTTC | CASSTTGFGEQYF
TRBJ2-1 | TRBV6-1 | TRBD2 | many | TGTGCCAGCAATAAAGATAGCGGGAGAGGGAGGAATGAGCAGTTCTTC | CASNKDSGRGRNEQFF
TRBJ2-5 | TRBV11-2 | . | . | TGTGCCAGCAGCTCCGCTGGGGTAGGCTCAGAGACCCAGTACTTC | CASSSAGVGSETQYF
TRBJ2-5 | TRBV15 | TRBD2 | . | TGTGCCACCGGAGCGGGCGGGAGAGGAGAGACCCAGTACTTC | CATGAGGRGETQYF
TRBJ2-2 | TRBV7-8 | . | many | TGTGCCAGCAGCCCCCGGGGAAGTTTGGGCACCGGGGAGCTGTTTTTT | CASSPRGSLGTGELFF
TRBJ2-6 | TRBV23-1 | . | . | TGCGCCAGCAGTCTGGCGGCTGGGGCCAACGTCCTGACTTTC | CASSLAAGANVLTF
TRBJ2-7 | TRBV7-9 | . | many | TGTGCCAGCAGCCAGGGCTCCTACGAGCAGTACTTC | CASSQGSYEQYF